This TCR beta chain was recorded in a study of control samples from healthy donors and cancer patients. Trimming at V came to 4 bases and at J to 7 bases, leaving 14 bases not matched to a gene. CDR1 and CDR2 (germline): SNHLY, FYNNEI. This CDR3 has 18 residues. Data came from immunoSEQ multiplex PCR; TCRdb stores just in-frame clones and leaves some out. The sample yields more than 100,000 clones, more than 80% seen once. The gene calls are TRBV2 and TRBJ2-1; 12 nucleotides line up with TRBD2. The receptor was derived from a man aged 18-30 years in good health. Material for sequencing was blood. The CDR3 coding sequence is TGTGCCAGCAGTGCGATGAGGGAAGGCACTAGCGGGGGGAATGAGCAGTTCTTC. It codes for CASSAMREGTSGGNEQFF.